The 10 T cell receptor beta chains listed next were all sequenced from one sample in a study of T cell repertoires in cytomegalovirus infection. TCRdb called the reads again in MiXCR, with one record for every CDR3 protein. The data contain about 260,000 distinct CDR3 sequences, roughly 13% of them singletons. The specimen was PBMCs. The receptor set was obtained from a human donor in good health (CMV status not recorded). Some clones in this sample may be carry-over from other donors' samples.

This clonotype was recorded a few times. The chain links TRBV5-4 to TRBJ2-1; TRBD2 matches at 8 bases. In germline, CDR1 is SGHNT, CDR2 YYREEE (reference sequence). Trimming took 4 bases from V and 12 from J; bases not matched to a gene: 9. CDR3 length equals 13 residues. The CDR3 DNA is TGTGCCAGCAGCGAACCGGGACTAGTAGCGCAGTTCTTC. This codes for CASSEPGLVAQFF.

Only a few counts were recorded for this clonotype. The chain joins TRBV2 to TRBJ1-1; 9 bases line up with TRBD1. Per the germline V gene, CDR1 is SNHLY and CDR2 is FYNNEI. The CDR3 contains 18 residues. The junction had 19 bases not matched to a gene; V was cut back by 8 bases and J by 3 bases. The CDR3, as DNA: TGTGCCAGCGTACCCATCACCGGACAGGGGATGAGGGACACTGAAGCTTTCTTT. It codes for CASVPITGQGMRDTEAFF. Together with reference TRBV2 and TRBJ1-1, the CDR3 gives the full variable domain: EPEVTQTPSHQVTQMGQEVILRCVPISNHLYFYWYRQILGQKVEFLVSFYNNEISEKSEIFDDQFSVERPDGSNFTLKIRSTKLEDSAMYFCASVPITGQGMRDTEAFFGQGTRLTVV.

At least ten counts were recorded for this clonotype. The chain joins TRBV7-8 to TRBJ2-7; D not resolved. With 3 bases removed from V and 4 bases from J, the gap between germline ends came to 13 bases. Looked up from germline, CDR1 is SGHVS and CDR2 is FQNEAQ. The CDR3 runs to 14 residues. The CDR3 reads CASSFTTQVYEQYF. The CDR3 bases are TGTGCCAGCAGCTTTACCACACAAGTTTACGAGCAGTACTTC. Full variable domain (missing parts from reference TRBV7-8 and TRBJ2-7): GAGVSQSPRYKVAKRGQDVALRCDPISGHVSLFWYQQALGQGPEFLTYFQNEAQLDKSGLPSDRFFAERPEGSVSTLKIQRTQQEDSAVYLCASSFTTQVYEQYFGPGTRLTVT.

This clonotype was seen just once. This chain links TRBV20-1 with TRBJ1-4; D unclear. This CDR3 contains 11 residues. The ends were cut back, 6 bases at V and 6 bases at J, with 8 bases in the middle. CDR1 is DFQATT, CDR2 SNEGSKA, per germline (reference sequence). As DNA, the CDR3 is TGCAGTGCCACCCCAGATGAAAAACTGTTTTTT. The encoded protein is CSATPDEKLFF.

This clonotype was recorded at least ten times. V and J are TRBV29-1 and TRBJ2-3; the match to TRBD1 covers 7 bases. The V segment lost 7 bases and the J segment 2 bases; nucleotides outside the gene matches: 9. Germline values: CDR1 SQVTM, CDR2 ANQGSEA. This CDR3 contains 14 residues. CDR3 sequence reads: CSGKDRPVTDTQYF. CDR3 DNA sequence: TGCAGCGGGAAGGACAGGCCTGTCACAGATACGCAGTATTTT.

This chain joins TRBV12-3 or TRBV12-4 and TRBJ2-1; 9 nucleotides agree with TRBD1. Losses at the gene ends were 8 bases for V and 1 base for J; bases not matched to a gene: 6. The CDR3 consists of 15 residues. The DNA of the CDR3 is TGTGCCAGCGCTCGGGGGACAGGGTCCTACAATGAGCAGTTCTTC. It specifies CASARGTGSYNEQFF.

This clonotype was counted ten times or more. V gene TRBV7-3 combines with J gene TRBJ2-3, with TRBD1 identical over 8 bases. The CDR3 runs 13 residues. The ends lost 5 bases at V and 4 bases at J; junction bases unmatched: 2. The germline gives CDR1 SGHTA, CDR2 FQGTGA. CDR3: CASSRDRSDTQYF. CDR3 coding DNA: TGTGCCAGCAGCCGGGACAGGTCAGATACGCAGTATTTT.

This clonotype appeared once. J is TRBJ2-1 and V is TRBV7-3, with 7 bases aligning to TRBD2. Trimming cost V 4 bases and J 3 bases; bases outside gene matches: 15. The germline gives CDR1 SGHTA, CDR2 FQGTGA. The CDR3 sequence is 18 residues long. The CDR3 is CASSSTRLAAINYNEQFF. The CDR3 nucleotides read TGTGCCAGCAGCTCAACTCGACTAGCAGCTATTAACTACAATGAGCAGTTCTTC.

In this sample, this clonotype turned up a few times. This chain connects TRBV9 to TRBJ1-2; maybe TRBD1 (6 bases). Trimming left V 4 bases short and J 8 bases short, with 9 bases between. The CDR3 consists of 11 residues. Germline CDR1 is SGDLS and CDR2 is YYNGEE. The chain's CDR3 is CASSRDIGYTF. In nucleotides, the CDR3 is TGTGCCAGCAGCAGGGACATCGGCTACACCTTC.

This clonotype turned up a few times. This chain uses TRBV5-1 with TRBJ1-1; possibly TRBD1 for D (5 bases). From germline, CDR1 is SGHRS and CDR2 YFSETQ. This CDR3 has 15 residues. Trimming removed 0 bases from V and 4 bases from J, with 13 bases in between. CDR3 residues: CASSLAPGWGTEAFF. In nucleotides, the CDR3 is TGCGCCAGCAGCTTGGCCCCAGGGTGGGGCACTGAAGCTTTCTTT.